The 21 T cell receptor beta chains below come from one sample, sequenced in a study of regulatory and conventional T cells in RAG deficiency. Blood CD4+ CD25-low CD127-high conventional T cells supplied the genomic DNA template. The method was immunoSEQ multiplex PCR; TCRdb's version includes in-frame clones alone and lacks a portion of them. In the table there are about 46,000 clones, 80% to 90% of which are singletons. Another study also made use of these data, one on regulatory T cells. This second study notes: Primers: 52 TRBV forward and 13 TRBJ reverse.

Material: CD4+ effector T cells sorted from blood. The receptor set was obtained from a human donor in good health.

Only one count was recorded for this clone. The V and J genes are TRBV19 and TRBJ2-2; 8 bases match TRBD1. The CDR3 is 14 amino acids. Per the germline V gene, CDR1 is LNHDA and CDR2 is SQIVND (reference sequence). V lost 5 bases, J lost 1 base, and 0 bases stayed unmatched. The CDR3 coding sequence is TGTGCCAGTAGTGGGACAGGGAACACCGGGGAGCTGTTTTTT. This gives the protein CASSGTGNTGELFF. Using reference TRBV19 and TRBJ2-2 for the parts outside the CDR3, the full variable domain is DGGITQSPKYLFRKEGQNVTLSCEQNLNHDAMYWYRQDPGQGLRLIYYSQIVNDFQKGDIAEGYSVSREKKESFPLTVTSAQKNPTAFYLCASSGTGNTGELFFGEGSRLTVL.

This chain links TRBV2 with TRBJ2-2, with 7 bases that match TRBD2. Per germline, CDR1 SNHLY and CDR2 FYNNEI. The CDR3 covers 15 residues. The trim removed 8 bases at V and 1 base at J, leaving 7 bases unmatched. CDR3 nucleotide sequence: TGTGCCAGCGAACAAGCGGGGCTGAACACCGGGGAGCTGTTTTTT. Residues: CASEQAGLNTGELFF.

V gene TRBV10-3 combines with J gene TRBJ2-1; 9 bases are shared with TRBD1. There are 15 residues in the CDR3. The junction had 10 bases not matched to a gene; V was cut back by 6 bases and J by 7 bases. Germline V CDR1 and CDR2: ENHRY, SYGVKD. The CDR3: CAIREGTGRKNEQFF. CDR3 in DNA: TGTGCCATCAGGGAGGGGACAGGGCGGAAAAATGAGCAGTTCTTC.

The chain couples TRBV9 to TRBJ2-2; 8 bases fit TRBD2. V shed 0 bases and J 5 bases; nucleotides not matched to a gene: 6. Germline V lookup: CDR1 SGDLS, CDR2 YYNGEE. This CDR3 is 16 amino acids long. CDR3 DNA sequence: TGTGCCAGCAGCGTAGGGGTCGGGAGGGCAACCGGGGAGCTGTTTTTT. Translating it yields CASSVGVGRATGELFF.

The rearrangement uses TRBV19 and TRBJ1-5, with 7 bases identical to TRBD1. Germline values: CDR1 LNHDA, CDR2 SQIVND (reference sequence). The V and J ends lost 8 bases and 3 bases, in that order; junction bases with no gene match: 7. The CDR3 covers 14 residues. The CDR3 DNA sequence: TGTGCCAGTGACCCCGGGACAGTCAATCAGCCCCAGCATTTT. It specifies CASDPGTVNQPQHF.

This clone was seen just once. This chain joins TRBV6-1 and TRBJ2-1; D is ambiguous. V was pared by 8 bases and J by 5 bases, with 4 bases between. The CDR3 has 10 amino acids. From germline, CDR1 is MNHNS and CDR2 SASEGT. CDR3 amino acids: CASGDNEQFF. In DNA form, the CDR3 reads TGTGCCAGCGGGGACAATGAGCAGTTCTTC.

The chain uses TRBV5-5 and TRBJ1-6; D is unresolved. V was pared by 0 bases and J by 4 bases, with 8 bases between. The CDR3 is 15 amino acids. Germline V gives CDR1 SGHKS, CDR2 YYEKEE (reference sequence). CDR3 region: CASSLARQYNSPLHF. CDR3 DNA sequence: TGTGCCAGCAGCTTGGCCAGGCAGTATAATTCACCCCTCCACTTT.

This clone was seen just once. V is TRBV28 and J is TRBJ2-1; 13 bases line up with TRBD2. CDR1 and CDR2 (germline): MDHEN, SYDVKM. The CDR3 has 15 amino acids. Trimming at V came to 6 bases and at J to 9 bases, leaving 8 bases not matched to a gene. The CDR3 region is CASRTTSGRVGEQFF. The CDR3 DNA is TGTGCCAGCAGAACCACTAGCGGGAGGGTTGGTGAGCAGTTCTTC.

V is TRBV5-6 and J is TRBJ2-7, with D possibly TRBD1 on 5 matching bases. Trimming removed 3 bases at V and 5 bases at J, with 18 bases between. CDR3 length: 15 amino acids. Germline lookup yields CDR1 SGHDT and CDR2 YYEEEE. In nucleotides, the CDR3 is TGTGCCAGCAGCTCGTACAGGTCCACCAGGGACGAGCAGTACTTC. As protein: CASSSYRSTRDEQYF.

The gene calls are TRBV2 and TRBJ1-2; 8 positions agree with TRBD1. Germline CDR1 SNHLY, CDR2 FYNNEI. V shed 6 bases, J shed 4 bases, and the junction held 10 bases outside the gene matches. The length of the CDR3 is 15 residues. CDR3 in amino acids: CASRPDRGSSYGYTF. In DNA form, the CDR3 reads TGTGCCAGCAGGCCAGACAGGGGCTCAAGCTATGGCTACACCTTC. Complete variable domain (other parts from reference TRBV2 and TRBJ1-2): EPEVTQTPSHQVTQMGQEVILRCVPISNHLYFYWYRQILGQKVEFLVSFYNNEISEKSEIFDDQFSVERPDGSNFTLKIRSTKLEDSAMYFCASRPDRGSSYGYTFGSGTRLTVV.

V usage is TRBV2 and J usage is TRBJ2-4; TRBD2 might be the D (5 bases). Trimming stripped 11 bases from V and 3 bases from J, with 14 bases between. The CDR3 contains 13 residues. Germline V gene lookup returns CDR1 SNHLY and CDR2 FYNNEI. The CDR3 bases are TGTGCCCAGCATGGCGCGGGCAAAAACATTCAGTACTTC. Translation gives CAQHGAGKNIQYF.

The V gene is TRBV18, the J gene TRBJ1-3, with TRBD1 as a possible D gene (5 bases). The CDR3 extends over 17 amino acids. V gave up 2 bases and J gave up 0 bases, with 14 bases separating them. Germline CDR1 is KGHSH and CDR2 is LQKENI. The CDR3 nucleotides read TGTGCCAGCTCACCAGGGGCAAGTCAATACTCTGGAAACACCATATATTTT. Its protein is CASSPGASQYSGNTIYF.

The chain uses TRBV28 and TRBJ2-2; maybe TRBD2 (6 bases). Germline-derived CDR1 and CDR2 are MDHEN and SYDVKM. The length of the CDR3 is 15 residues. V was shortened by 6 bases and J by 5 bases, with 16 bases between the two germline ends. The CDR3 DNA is TGTGCCAGCAGCCCGGGACTTTTCGGGACCGGGGAGCTGTTTTTT. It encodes CASSPGLFGTGELFF.

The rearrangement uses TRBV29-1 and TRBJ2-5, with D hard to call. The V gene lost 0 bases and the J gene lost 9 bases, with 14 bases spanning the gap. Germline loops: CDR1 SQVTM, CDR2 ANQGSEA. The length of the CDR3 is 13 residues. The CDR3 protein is CSVEETRASAQYF. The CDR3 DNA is TGCAGCGTTGAAGAGACAAGGGCTTCGGCCCAGTACTTC.

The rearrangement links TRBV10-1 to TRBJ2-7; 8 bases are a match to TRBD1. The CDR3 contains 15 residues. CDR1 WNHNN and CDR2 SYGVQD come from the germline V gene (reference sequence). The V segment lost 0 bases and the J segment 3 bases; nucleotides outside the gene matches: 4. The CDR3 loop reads CASSESVQGDYEQYF. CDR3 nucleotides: TGCGCCAGCAGTGAGTCTGTACAGGGGGACTACGAGCAGTACTTC.

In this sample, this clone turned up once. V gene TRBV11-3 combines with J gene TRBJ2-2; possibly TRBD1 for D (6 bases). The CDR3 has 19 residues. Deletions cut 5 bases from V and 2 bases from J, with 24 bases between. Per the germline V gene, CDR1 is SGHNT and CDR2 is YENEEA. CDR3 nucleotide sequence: TGTGCCAGCAGCCCATACCCTCTTGATGGGGGCTCCAACACCGGGGAGCTGTTTTTT. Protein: CASSPYPLDGGSNTGELFF.

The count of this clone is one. CDR3 bases: TGTGCCAGCGGTCCTCCGGGACAGACTAACTATGGCTACACCTTC. It codes for CASGPPGQTNYGYTF. This chain links TRBV25-1 with TRBJ1-2; 7 bases map to TRBD1. Germline V gives CDR1 MGHDK, CDR2 SYGVNS. The length of the CDR3 is 15 residues. V lost 8 bases to trimming and J lost 0 bases; unmatched junction nucleotides: 9.

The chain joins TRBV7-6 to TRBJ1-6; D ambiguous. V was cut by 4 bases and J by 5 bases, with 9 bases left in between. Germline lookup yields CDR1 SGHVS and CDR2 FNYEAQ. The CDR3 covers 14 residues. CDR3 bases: TGTGCCAGCAGCTCGACTGGGAATAATTCACCCCTCCACTTT. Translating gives CASSSTGNNSPLHF.

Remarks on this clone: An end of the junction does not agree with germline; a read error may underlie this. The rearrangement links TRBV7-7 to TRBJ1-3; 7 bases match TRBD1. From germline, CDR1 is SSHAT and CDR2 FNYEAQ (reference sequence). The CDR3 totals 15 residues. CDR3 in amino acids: CASSLDRAPGNTIYF. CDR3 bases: TGTGCTAGCAGCTTAGACAGGGCCCCCGGAAACACCATATATTTT.

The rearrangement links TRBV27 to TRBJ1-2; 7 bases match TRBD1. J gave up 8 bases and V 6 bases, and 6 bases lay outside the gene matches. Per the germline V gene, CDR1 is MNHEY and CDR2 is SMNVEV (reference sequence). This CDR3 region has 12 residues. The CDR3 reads CASRGGVIGYTF. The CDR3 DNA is TGTGCCAGCAGAGGGGGCGTCATAGGCTACACCTTC.

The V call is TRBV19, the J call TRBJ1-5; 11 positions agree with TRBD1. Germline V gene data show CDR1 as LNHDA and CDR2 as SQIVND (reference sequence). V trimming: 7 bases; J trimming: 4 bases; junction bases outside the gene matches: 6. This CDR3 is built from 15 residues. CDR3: CASTMDRGRNQPQHF. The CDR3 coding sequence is TGTGCCAGTACCATGGACAGGGGGCGGAATCAGCCCCAGCATTTT.